The TCR beta chain described here comes from a study of T cells in Graves' hyperthyroidism and ophthalmopathy. This clonotype was recorded many times. Its target is unknown. Researchers took RNA transcripts and amplified the TCR beta CDR3 regions from them. The study used the HTBI primer set for a first-round RT-PCR of the TCR CDR3. TCRdb reprocessed the multiplex PCR reads via MiXCR and lists one record per CDR3 protein. The sample carries some 200,000 distinct CDR3 sequences, approximately 17% recorded once. V was cut by 5 bases and J by 6 bases, with 9 bases left in between. Germline V gene data show CDR1 as SGHRS and CDR2 as YFSETQ. The CDR3 is 13 residues long. The study, taken as a whole, reports: Within blood appeared most thyroid clonotypes that had expanded above 0.001.

This sequence was found in a man aged 50-60 years with Graves' hyperthyroidism. V usage is TRBV5-1 and J usage is TRBJ1-6; maybe TRBD1 (5 bases). Sequencing was performed on blood. CDR3 sequence: CASRWDLNSPLHF. The CDR3 region has the DNA TGCGCCAGCAGATGGGACCTTAATTCACCCCTCCACTTT.